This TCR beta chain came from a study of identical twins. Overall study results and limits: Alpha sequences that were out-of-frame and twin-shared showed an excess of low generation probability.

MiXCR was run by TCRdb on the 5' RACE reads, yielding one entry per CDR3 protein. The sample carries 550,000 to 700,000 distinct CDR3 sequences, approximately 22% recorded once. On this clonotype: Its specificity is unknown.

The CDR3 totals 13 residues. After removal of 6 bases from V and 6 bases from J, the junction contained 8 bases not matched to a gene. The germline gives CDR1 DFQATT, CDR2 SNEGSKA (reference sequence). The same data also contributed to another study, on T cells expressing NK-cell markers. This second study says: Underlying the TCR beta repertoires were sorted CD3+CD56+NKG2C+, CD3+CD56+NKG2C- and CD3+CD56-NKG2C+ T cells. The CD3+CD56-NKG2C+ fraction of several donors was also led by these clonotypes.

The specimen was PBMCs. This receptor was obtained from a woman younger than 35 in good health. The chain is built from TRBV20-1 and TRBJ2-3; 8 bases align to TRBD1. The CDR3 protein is CSARDRMGDTQYF. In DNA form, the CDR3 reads TGCAGTGCCCGGGACAGGATGGGGGATACGCAGTATTTT.